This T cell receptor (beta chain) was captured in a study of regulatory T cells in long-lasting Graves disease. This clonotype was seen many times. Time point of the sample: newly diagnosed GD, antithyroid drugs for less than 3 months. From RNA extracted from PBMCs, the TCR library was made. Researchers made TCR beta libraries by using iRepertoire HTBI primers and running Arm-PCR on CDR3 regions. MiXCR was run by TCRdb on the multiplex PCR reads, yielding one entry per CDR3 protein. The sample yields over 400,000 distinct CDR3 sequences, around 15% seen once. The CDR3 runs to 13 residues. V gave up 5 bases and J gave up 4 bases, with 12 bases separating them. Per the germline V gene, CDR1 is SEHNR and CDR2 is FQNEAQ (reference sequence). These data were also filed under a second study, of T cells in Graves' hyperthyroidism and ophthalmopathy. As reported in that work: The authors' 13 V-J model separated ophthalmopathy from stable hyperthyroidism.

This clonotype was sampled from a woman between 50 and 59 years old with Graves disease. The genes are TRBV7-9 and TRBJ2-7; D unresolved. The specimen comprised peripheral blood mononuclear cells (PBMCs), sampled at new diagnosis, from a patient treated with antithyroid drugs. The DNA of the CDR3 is TGTGCCAGCAGCCCTGTGGATTGGTACGAGCAGTACTTC. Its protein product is CASSPVDWYEQYF.